The clone carrying this T cell receptor beta chain was picked up many times. This record belongs to a study of T-cell reconstitution after alpha-beta-depleted transplantation in children. This sample's TCRbeta library carried unique molecular identifier barcodes. In TCRdb, the PCR reads were re-called with MiXCR into one record per CDR3 protein. The profile shows approximately 270,000 distinct CDR3 sequences, roughly a quarter of them singletons. The ends were cut back, 5 bases at V and 1 base at J, with 6 bases in the middle. The CDR3 has 13 residues. The sequence derives from a female patient under 10 years old who had a stem cell transplant for congenital amegakaryocytic thrombocytopenia, so the T cells may come from the graft donor. This chain uses TRBV12-3 or TRBV12-4 with TRBJ1-5; D is undetermined. Sample: PBMCs, mostly from graft donor cells, taken 360 days after TCRalphabeta/CD19-depleted stem cell transplant. Here the CDR3 DNA reads TGTGCCAGCAGTCGACAAAGCAATCAGCCCCAGCATTTT. Protein: CASSRQSNQPQHF.